The 29 T cell receptor beta chains listed next were all sequenced from one sample in a study of blood T cell repertoires in COVID-19. The data were produced by immunoSEQ multiplex PCR, yet TCRdb's version contains in-frame clones alone and is incomplete. The sample yields around 170,000 clones, 80% seen once. The sample comprised PBMCs or T cells enriched from blood (not recorded which). These receptor sequences come from a man between 60 and 75 years old who had been exposed to COVID-19.

The V call is TRBV27, the J call TRBJ2-7; perhaps TRBD1 as D (6 bases). V lost 8 bases, J lost 2 bases, and 16 bases lay in between. CDR1 and CDR2 (germline): MNHEY, SMNVEV (reference sequence). There are 14 residues in the CDR3. CDR3 DNA sequence: TGTGCCAGCTCTCGCCGGGACAAGACCTACGAGCAGTACTTC. This gives the protein CASSRRDKTYEQYF.

This chain connects TRBV11-2 to TRBJ2-7, with D tentatively TRBD1 (5 bases). This CDR3 has 14 amino acids. The V and J ends lost 1 base and 2 bases respectively, with 9 bases between them. CDR1 SGHAT and CDR2 FQNNGV come from the germline V gene. The CDR3 coding sequence is TGTGCCAGCAGCTTAGCCAGGGCCCCCTACGAGCAGTACTTC. This encodes CASSLARAPYEQYF.

This clone was counted between two and nine times. The chain employs TRBV27 and TRBJ1-3; D remains ambiguous. The CDR3 extends over 16 amino acids. Deletions cut 2 bases from V and 4 bases from J, with 15 bases between. Germline assignment: CDR1 MNHEY and CDR2 SMNVEV (reference sequence). CDR3 nucleotide sequence: TGTGCCAGCAGTTTAGAGGGTGGGAAGTTCGGAAACACCATATATTTT. Protein: CASSLEGGKFGNTIYF.

The chain has TRBV14 and TRBJ1-2; possibly TRBD1 for D (6 bases). V was clipped by 4 bases and J by 3 bases, with 15 bases between them. The CDR3 totals 15 residues. CDR1 and CDR2 from the germline V gene are SGHDN and FVKESK. The CDR3 coding sequence is TGTGCCAGCAGCCCATCCCCTACAGGGTACTATGGCTACACCTTC. Its translation: CASSPSPTGYYGYTF.

The chain combines TRBV18 with TRBJ2-2; D might be TRBD1 (5 bases). The CDR3 runs to 15 residues. V was shortened by 4 bases and J by 3 bases, with 12 bases between the two germline ends. The germline gives CDR1 KGHSH, CDR2 LQKENI. The CDR3 region has the DNA TGTGCCAGCTCACAAAAGGACACTTACACCGGGGAGCTGTTTTTT. Translation: CASSQKDTYTGELFF.

The gene calls are TRBV12-3 or TRBV12-4 and TRBJ1-5, with D possibly being TRBD1 (6 bases). This CDR3 contains 13 residues. The germline V and J ends were trimmed by 3 bases and 9 bases, with 12 bases remaining between them. The CDR3 here is CASSLGGLGPQHF. DNA for the CDR3: TGTGCCAGCAGTTTGGGGGGGCTAGGGCCCCAGCATTTT.

The chain carries TRBV14 and TRBJ1-1; 11 bases agree with TRBD1. This CDR3 spans 16 amino acids. CDR1 SGHDN and CDR2 FVKESK come from the germline V gene. V shed 4 bases, J shed 3 bases, and the junction held 7 bases outside the gene matches. The CDR3 spells CASSRGTGGYDTEAFF. In DNA form, the CDR3 reads TGTGCCAGCAGCCGCGGGACAGGGGGTTACGACACTGAAGCTTTCTTT.

This chain uses TRBV14 with TRBJ2-6; the match to TRBD1 covers 10 bases. In germline, CDR1 is SGHDN, CDR2 FVKESK. The J segment lost 2 bases and the V segment lost 1 base, leaving 5 bases of the junction unmatched. The CDR3 spans 18 residues. CDR3 amino acids: CASSQGPGQGTGANVLTF. The CDR3 DNA follows: TGTGCCAGCAGCCAAGGACCGGGACAGGGGACTGGGGCCAACGTCCTGACTTTC.

This sequence joins TRBV28 and TRBJ2-7; 9 nucleotides match TRBD1. This CDR3 spans 14 amino acids. CDR1 and CDR2 from the germline V gene are MDHEN and SYDVKM. V lost 5 bases, J lost 3 bases, and 5 bases stayed unmatched. The CDR3 region has the DNA TGTGCCAGCAGTCAACGACAGGGGGACTACGAGCAGTACTTC. It codes for CASSQRQGDYEQYF. Supplemented by reference TRBV28 and TRBJ2-7, the full variable domain reads DVKVTQSSRYLVKRTGEKVFLECVQDMDHENMFWYRQDPGLGLRLIYFSYDVKMKEKGDIPEGYSVSREKKERFSLILESASTNQTSMYLCASSQRQGDYEQYFGPGTRLTVT.

This chain connects TRBV24-1 to TRBJ1-5; D is uncertain. The CDR3 loop spans 15 amino acids. Germline-derived CDR1 and CDR2 are KGHDR and SFDVKD. V was cut by 9 bases and J by 0 bases, with 14 bases left in between. Here the CDR3 reads CATPLKGDSNQPQHF. CDR3 coding DNA: TGTGCCACCCCGCTTAAGGGAGATAGCAATCAGCCCCAGCATTTT.

V usage is TRBV7-2 and J usage is TRBJ1-6; TRBD1 matches at 8 bases. The germline gives CDR1 SGHTA, CDR2 FQGNSA. V was clipped by 4 bases and J by 9 bases; unmatched bases: 5. This CDR3 spans 14 amino acids. The CDR3 bases are TGTGCCAGCAGCTCCGGGACAGGTACTTCACCCCTCCACTTT. Protein product: CASSSGTGTSPLHF.

The CDR3 sequence: CASSRTGGYEQYF. DNA of the CDR3: TGTGCCAGTAGTAGGACAGGGGGCTACGAGCAGTACTTC. The V gene is TRBV19, the J gene TRBJ2-7, with TRBD1 identical over 10 bases. Germline V gives CDR1 LNHDA, CDR2 SQIVND (reference sequence). The J segment lost 3 bases and the V segment lost 4 bases, leaving 0 bases of the junction unmatched. CDR3 length equals 13 residues. The variable domain in full, with the rest retrieved from reference TRBV19 and TRBJ2-7, is DGGITQSPKYLFRKEGQNVTLSCEQNLNHDAMYWYRQDPGQGLRLIYYSQIVNDFQKGDIAEGYSVSREKKESFPLTVTSAQKNPTAFYLCASSRTGGYEQYFGPGTRLTVT.

The chain employs TRBV5-1 and TRBJ2-3; TRBD2 matches at 7 bases. Germline CDR1 SGHRS, CDR2 YFSETQ. The CDR3 has 14 residues. With V trimmed by 1 base and J by 1 base, 0 bases remained unmatched. CDR3: CASSLTSGTDTQYF. The CDR3 DNA is TGCGCCAGCAGCTTGACTAGCGGCACAGATACGCAGTATTTT. The full variable domain, with the rest looked up from reference TRBV5-1 and TRBJ2-3, is KAGVTQTPRYLIKTRGQQVTLSCSPISGHRSVSWYQQTPGQGLQFLFEYFSETQRNKGNFPGRFSGRQFSNSRSEMNVSTLELGDSALYLCASSLTSGTDTQYFGPGTRLTVL.

This clone was counted a few times. The chain couples TRBV19 to TRBJ1-4; D gene unclear. The CDR3 covers 13 residues. CDR1 LNHDA and CDR2 SQIVND come from the germline V gene (reference sequence). Trimming removed 10 bases from V and 0 bases from J, with 9 bases in between. The DNA of the CDR3 is TGTGCCACCACGAGTGCAACTAATGAAAAACTGTTTTTT. Amino acids: CATTSATNEKLFF. The whole variable domain, remainder taken from reference TRBV19 and TRBJ1-4, is DGGITQSPKYLFRKEGQNVTLSCEQNLNHDAMYWYRQDPGQGLRLIYYSQIVNDFQKGDIAEGYSVSREKKESFPLTVTSAQKNPTAFYLCATTSATNEKLFFGSGTQLSVL.

The CDR3 reads CASSYLGQLYEQYF. In nucleotides, the CDR3 is TGTGCCAGCAGTTATTTAGGACAACTATACGAGCAGTACTTC. V is TRBV27 and J is TRBJ2-7; TRBD1 might be the D (5 bases). Per the germline V gene, CDR1 is MNHEY and CDR2 is SMNVEV (reference sequence). Between the trimmed V and J ends, which lost 4 bases and 4 bases, there was a span of 14 bases. The CDR3 loop spans 14 amino acids.

The J gene is TRBJ2-5, the V gene TRBV18, with D tentatively TRBD2 (6 bases). CDR3 size: 17 residues. In germline, CDR1 is KGHSH, CDR2 LQKENI. The germline V and J ends were trimmed by 0 bases and 4 bases, with 18 bases remaining between them. The DNA for the CDR3 is TGTGCCAGCTCACCACCCGGGGCGCGGGGTTCGGGAGAGACCCAGTACTTC. This encodes CASSPPGARGSGETQYF.

The CDR3 spells CASSPRSLYEEKLFF. In DNA, the CDR3 is TGTGCCAGCAGCCCTCGGTCTTTGTATGAGGAAAAACTGTTTTTT. This sequence joins TRBV7-7 and TRBJ1-4; D gene ambiguous. This CDR3 has 15 amino acids. The ends were cut back, 5 bases at V and 8 bases at J, with 18 bases in the middle. Germline V gives CDR1 SSHAT, CDR2 FNYEAQ (reference sequence).

CDR3 residues: CASSPSTPGNNSPLHF. The CDR3, as DNA: TGTGCCAGCAGCCCAAGTACGCCAGGCAATAATTCACCCCTCCACTTT. The rearrangement joins TRBV3-1 (or the pseudogene TRBV3-2) to TRBJ1-6; D remains unclear. The CDR3 loop spans 16 amino acids. The germline CDR1 and CDR2 sequences are LGHDT and YNNKEL (reference sequence). V gave up 4 bases and J gave up 5 bases, with 15 bases separating them.

The genes are TRBV27 and TRBJ2-7; 13 nucleotides line up with TRBD2. V shed 4 bases, J shed 2 bases, and the junction held 14 bases outside the gene matches. This CDR3 contains 19 residues. CDR1 MNHEY and CDR2 SMNVEV come from the germline V gene (reference sequence). CDR3 protein: CASSSRTSGSRPSTYEQYF. In nucleotides, the CDR3 is TGTGCCAGCAGTTCCCGGACTAGCGGGAGTCGCCCATCTACCTACGAGCAGTACTTC.

CDR3 DNA: TGTGCCTGGAGTACCCCCGGGGGTACGCGGTACGAGCAGTACTTC. Its translation: CAWSTPGGTRYEQYF. The chain links TRBV30 to TRBJ2-7; tentatively, D is TRBD2 (6 bases). Germline values: CDR1 GTSNPN, CDR2 SVGIG (reference sequence). CDR3 length equals 15 residues. Trimming removed 2 bases at V and 4 bases at J, with 18 bases between.

This chain joins TRBV7-3 and TRBJ2-3; a possible D gene is TRBD2 (6 bases). V was trimmed by 1 base and J by 0 bases, leaving 8 bases between them. CDR1 SGHTA and CDR2 FQGTGA come from the germline V gene. There are 15 residues in the CDR3. This chain's CDR3 is CASSLNSGSTDTQYF. CDR3 nucleotide sequence: TGTGCCAGCAGCTTAAATAGCGGTAGCACAGATACGCAGTATTTT.

The gene calls are TRBV7-8 and TRBJ2-7, with TRBD2 matching over 12 bases. V lost 2 bases, J lost 10 bases, and 9 bases stayed unmatched. Germline V gene sequence: CDR1 SGHVS, CDR2 FQNEAQ. The CDR3 is 15 amino acids. Written as DNA, the CDR3 is TGTGCCAGCAGCTTACCCCAGACTAGCGGGAGTCCCCAGTACTTC. Its translation: CASSLPQTSGSPQYF.

The chain carries TRBV11-3 and TRBJ2-1, with a possible D match to TRBD2 (6 bases). Per the germline V gene, CDR1 is SGHNT and CDR2 is YENEEA. V was shortened by 5 bases and J by 5 bases, with 7 bases between the two germline ends. The CDR3 consists of 12 residues. The CDR3 sequence: CASSTGDNEQFF. CDR3 nucleotide sequence: TGTGCCAGCAGCACGGGGGACAATGAGCAGTTCTTC.

The J gene is TRBJ2-7, the V gene TRBV4-1, with 10 bases fitting TRBD1. The germline V gene has CDR1 MGHRA and CDR2 YSYEKL. J lost 9 bases, V lost 5 bases, and 10 bases had no gene match. The CDR3 sequence is 14 residues long. The CDR3 spells CASSWDRGFSWQYF. The CDR3, as DNA: TGCGCCAGCAGCTGGGACAGGGGTTTTTCGTGGCAGTACTTC.

In its sample, this clone was seen once. The V and J genes are TRBV15 and TRBJ1-2; a possible D gene is TRBD1 (5 bases). Trimming left V 0 bases short and J 1 base short, with 12 bases between. CDR1 is LNHNV and CDR2 is YYDKDF in the germline V gene (reference sequence). The CDR3 has 16 residues. The CDR3 reads CATSRDSRTLNYGYTF. In DNA, the CDR3 is TGTGCCACCAGCAGAGATAGCCGGACACTTAACTATGGCTACACCTTC.

V gene TRBV5-4 combines with J gene TRBJ1-1; TRBD1 is a possible D gene (5 bases). V dropped 6 bases and J dropped 0 bases, with 15 bases sitting between them. CDR3 length equals 15 residues. In germline, CDR1 is SGHNT, CDR2 YYREEE (reference sequence). CDR3 DNA: TGTGCCAGCAAGGCGGGGGGTAGGTTGAACACTGAAGCTTTCTTT. Amino acid sequence: CASKAGGRLNTEAFF.

In this sample, this clone turned up once. CDR3 region: CASSVDRTNEKLFF. Here the CDR3 DNA reads TGCGCCAGCAGCGTCGACAGGACTAATGAAAAACTGTTTTTT. The chain recombines TRBV5-1 with TRBJ1-4; D is possibly TRBD1 (6 bases). With 4 bases removed from V and 2 bases from J, the gap between germline ends came to 9 bases. Germline CDR1 and CDR2: SGHRS and YFSETQ. This CDR3 comprises 14 residues.

This chain joins TRBV5-3 and TRBJ2-7; 7 bases align to TRBD2. TRBV5-3 falls under the ORF class, with uncertain function. The J segment lost 3 bases and the V segment lost 4 bases, leaving 4 bases of the junction unmatched. This CDR3 contains 13 residues. CDR3 bases: TGTGCCAGAAGCGGGGGGGATGGCTACGAGCAGTACTTC. Translation: CARSGGDGYEQYF.

V gene TRBV5-1 combines with J gene TRBJ2-5, with TRBD1 identical over 12 bases. The CDR3 consists of 15 residues. The V segment lost 4 bases and the J segment 5 bases; nucleotides outside the gene matches: 6. Germline values: CDR1 SGHRS, CDR2 YFSETQ. CDR3 sequence (DNA): TGCGCCAGCAGCGGGGGGACAGGGGGCGACGAGACCCAGTACTTC. This sequence encodes CASSGGTGGDETQYF.